The 17 T cell receptor beta chains listed next were all sequenced from one sample in a study of monozygotic twins with cystic fibrosis. The table came from immunoSEQ multiplex PCR; TCRdb's copy has only in-frame clones and leaves some out. The profile shows tens of thousands of clones, 85% of them singletons. The specimen sequenced was blood. These receptors were collected from a girl aged 2-10 years with cystic fibrosis.

The DNA for the CDR3 is TGTGCCAGCAGTTACTCCCGCATTGGGGTGGGTGAGCAGTACTTC. Its translation is CASSYSRIGVGEQYF. The gene calls are TRBV6-5 and TRBJ2-7, with D hard to call. From germline, CDR1 is MNHEY and CDR2 SVGAGI. Between the trimmed V and J ends, which lost 0 bases and 7 bases, there was a span of 16 bases. The CDR3 is made up of 15 amino acids.

This sequence joins TRBV27 and TRBJ2-1, with D tentatively TRBD2 (5 bases). The CDR3 loop spans 10 amino acids. Per the germline V gene, CDR1 is MNHEY and CDR2 is SMNVEV (reference sequence). The V and J ends lost 8 bases and 14 bases respectively, with 13 bases between them. CDR3 protein: CASGRWREFF. CDR3 DNA: TGTGCCAGCGGGAGATGGAGAGAGTTCTTC.

The V gene is TRBV28, the J gene TRBJ1-5, with unresolved D. Germline lookup yields CDR1 MDHEN and CDR2 SYDVKM. This CDR3 comprises 12 residues. The V and J ends lost 6 bases and 7 bases respectively, with 10 bases between them. CDR3 in amino acids: CASSPLGQPQHF. The DNA for the CDR3 is TGTGCCAGCAGCCCCCTGGGGCAGCCCCAGCATTTT.

The V and J genes are TRBV27 and TRBJ2-2; no definite D call. This CDR3 comprises 14 residues. Germline CDR1 and CDR2: MNHEY and SMNVEV (reference sequence). Trimming removed 3 bases from V and 5 bases from J, with 10 bases in between. The CDR3 DNA follows: TGTGCCAGCAGTTTTATGCAGAATACCGGGGAGCTGTTTTTT. Its translation is CASSFMQNTGELFF.

The chain joins TRBV5-1 to TRBJ1-2; weak D call: TRBD1 (5 bases). The germline V gene encodes CDR1 SGHRS and CDR2 YFSETQ. The V gene lost 9 bases and the J gene lost 8 bases, with 17 bases spanning the gap. This CDR3 contains 12 residues. The CDR3 spells CATAGLSEGYTF. DNA for the CDR3: TGCGCCACGGCGGGGCTCTCAGAGGGCTACACCTTC.

The chain uses TRBV7-2 and TRBJ2-7; D is perhaps TRBD2 (6 bases). Germline CDR1 and CDR2: SGHTA and FQGNSA. The CDR3 covers 15 residues. Trimming shortened V by 8 bases and J by 3 bases, and 20 bases separated the two germline ends. CDR3 bases: TGTGCCAGCGGAGGGCTAATTGGCACCCTCTACGAGCAGTACTTC. It translates to CASGGLIGTLYEQYF. Full variable domain (remainder filled in from reference TRBV7-2 and TRBJ2-7): GAGVSQSPSNKVTEKGKDVELRCDPISGHTALYWYRQSLGQGLEFLIYFQGNSAPDKSGLPSDRFSAERTGGSVSTLTIQRTQQEDSAVYLCASGGLIGTLYEQYFGPGTRLTVT.

The chain recombines TRBV4-1 with TRBJ1-5; TRBD1 agrees at 7 bases. The CDR3 has 15 amino acids. Germline V gene sequence: CDR1 MGHRA, CDR2 YSYEKL. J lost 3 bases, V lost 3 bases, and 5 bases had no gene match. The CDR3 reads CASSQTGPYNQPQHF. CDR3 DNA sequence: TGCGCCAGCAGCCAGACAGGGCCGTACAATCAGCCCCAGCATTTT.

This clone has just a few counts. The chain uses TRBV27 and TRBJ2-7; unclear D gene. The CDR3 totals 17 residues. Trimming took off 0 bases at V and 4 bases at J, with 19 bases between the two ends. Germline V gene data show CDR1 as MNHEY and CDR2 as SMNVEV (reference sequence). In DNA, the CDR3 is TGTGCCAGCAGTTTATCAGAACCAGGACCCTCCCGATACGAGCAGTACTTC. Its protein is CASSLSEPGPSRYEQYF.

The gene calls are TRBV6-6 and TRBJ1-1, with D tentatively TRBD1 (6 bases). Germline CDR1 and CDR2: MNHNY and SVGAGI (reference sequence). Trimming shortened V by 5 bases and J by 5 bases, and 18 bases separated the two germline ends. The CDR3 contains 15 residues. CDR3 sequence: CASSPKGGWGTEAFF. CDR3 nucleotides: TGTGCCAGCAGTCCAAAGGGGGGCTGGGGAACTGAAGCTTTCTTT.

The chain has TRBV30 and TRBJ2-1, with 12 positions matching TRBD2. Germline V gene data show CDR1 as GTSNPN and CDR2 as SVGIG (reference sequence). The junction had 6 bases not matched to a gene; V was cut back by 5 bases and J by 10 bases. The length of the CDR3 is 13 residues. CDR3: CAWGLAGPGEQFF. CDR3 nucleotide sequence: TGTGCCTGGGGACTAGCGGGACCTGGCGAGCAGTTCTTC.

The rearrangement uses TRBV5-4 and TRBJ1-3; D may be TRBD1 (6 bases). Between the trimmed V and J ends, which lost 2 bases and 4 bases, there was a span of 10 bases. The CDR3 loop spans 14 amino acids. Germline V CDR1 and CDR2: SGHNT, YYREEE (reference sequence). CDR3 bases: TGTGCCAGCAGCTTTCAGGGGTCCGGAAACACCATATATTTT. As protein: CASSFQGSGNTIYF.

The chain has TRBV4-1 and TRBJ1-2; D gene unclear. The CDR3 runs to 13 residues. Germline V gene lookup returns CDR1 MGHRA and CDR2 YSYEKL. Trimming took off 5 bases at V and 0 bases at J, with 7 bases between the two ends. This chain's CDR3 is CASSDGANYGYTF. CDR3 DNA sequence: TGCGCCAGCAGCGACGGAGCTAACTATGGCTACACCTTC.

This clone was counted once. This rearrangement joins TRBV5-4 to TRBJ2-1, with a weak D call TRBD2 (5 bases). Looked up from germline, CDR1 is SGHNT and CDR2 is YYREEE (reference sequence). V lost 7 bases, J lost 10 bases, and 18 bases lay in between. The CDR3 is 13 amino acids. The CDR3 DNA is TGTGCCAGCTCCGGGCAGGATTGGAGGGAGCAGTTCTTC. Translation gives CASSGQDWREQFF.

The chain's CDR3 is CASSHWTRLAGANTGELFF. Here the CDR3 DNA reads TGCGCCAGCAGTCATTGGACCCGGCTAGCGGGTGCGAACACCGGGGAGCTGTTTTTT. This chain uses TRBV23-1 with TRBJ2-2, with 8 nucleotides matching TRBD2. TRBV23-1 is assigned to the ORF class and has an uncertain function. The CDR3 length is 19 residues. J gave up 0 bases and V 3 bases, and 12 bases lay outside the gene matches.

The chain is built from TRBV27 and TRBJ2-4; 10 positions match TRBD1. Germline CDR1 reads MNHEY; CDR2 reads SMNVEV (reference sequence). This CDR3 has 14 amino acids. V was pared by 1 base and J by 7 bases, with 1 base of the junction left unmatched. This CDR3 is CASSLWTGGNIQYF. The CDR3 DNA reads TGTGCCAGCAGTTTATGGACAGGGGGGAACATTCAGTACTTC.

The V call is TRBV10-2, the J call TRBJ2-1; D remains ambiguous. Germline lookup yields CDR1 WSHSY and CDR2 SAAADI. Trimming removed 4 bases at V and 6 bases at J, with 13 bases between. There are 14 residues in the CDR3. The CDR3 here is CASSGRVGTNEQFF. As DNA, the CDR3 is TGCGCCAGCAGTGGTCGGGTCGGAACCAATGAGCAGTTCTTC.

This clone has just one count. The chain links TRBV30 to TRBJ1-2; D might be TRBD1 (6 bases). Germline V gives CDR1 GTSNPN, CDR2 SVGIG (reference sequence). The CDR3 contains 15 residues. Trimming cost V 3 bases and J 7 bases, with 21 bases left between them. This CDR3 is CAWSEGGQVIFGYTF. The CDR3 DNA is TGTGCCTGGAGCGAGGGGGGACAAGTCATTTTTGGCTACACCTTC.